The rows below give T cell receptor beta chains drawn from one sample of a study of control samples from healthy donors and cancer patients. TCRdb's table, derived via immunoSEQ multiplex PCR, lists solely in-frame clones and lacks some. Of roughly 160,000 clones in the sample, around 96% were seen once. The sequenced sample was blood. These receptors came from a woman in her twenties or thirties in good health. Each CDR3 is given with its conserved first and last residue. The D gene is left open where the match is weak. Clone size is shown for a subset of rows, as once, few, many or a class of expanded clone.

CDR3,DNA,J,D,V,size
CASSRTGGGEQYF,TGTGCCAGCAGCCGAACGGGGGGCGGCGAGCAGTACTTC,TRBJ2-7,NA,TRBV6-6,NA
CASSSNRDRETKNIQYF,TGCGCCAGCAGCTCCAACCGGGACAGGGAGACCAAAAACATTCAGTACTTC,TRBJ2-4,TRBD1,TRBV5-1,NA
CASSPTRDGYGYTF,TGTGCCAGCTCACCGACCAGAGACGGCTATGGCTACACCTTC,TRBJ1-2,NA,TRBV18,once
CASSWETHEGSYGYTF,TGTGCCAGCAGTTGGGAGACCCATGAAGGATCCTATGGCTACACCTTC,TRBJ1-2,NA,TRBV6-6,NA
CASSQAGSSYEQYF,TGTGCCAGCAGCCAAGCGGGCAGTTCCTACGAGCAGTACTTC,TRBJ2-7,NA,TRBV3-1/TRBV3-2,NA
CASSPRGRIEKLFF,TGTGCCAGCAGCCCCAGAGGGCGGATTGAAAAACTGTTTTTT,TRBJ1-4,NA,TRBV11-1,NA
CASSEARTAATEAFF,TGTGCCAGCAGTGAAGCCCGGACGGCGGCCACTGAAGCTTTCTTT,TRBJ1-1,NA,TRBV2,NA
CASSWTSGGPAWNNEQFF,TGTGCCAGCAGTTGGACTAGCGGGGGCCCCGCTTGGAACAATGAGCAGTTCTTC,TRBJ2-1,TRBD2,TRBV6-2/TRBV6-3,NA
CASSLYAGTDTQYF,TGTGCCAGCAGCCTCTATGCAGGGACAGATACGCAGTATTTT,TRBJ2-3,NA,TRBV7-6,NA
CASSWGQGARGTEAFF,TGCGCCAGCAGCTGGGGACAGGGGGCGCGGGGCACTGAAGCTTTCTTT,TRBJ1-1,TRBD1,TRBV5-1,NA
CAWRPGGPGGTEAFF,TGTGCCTGGAGGCCGGGTGGGCCAGGGGGCACTGAAGCTTTCTTT,TRBJ1-1,TRBD1,TRBV30,NA
CASSRQGARDTQYF,TGTGCCAGCAGTAGGCAGGGGGCGAGAGATACGCAGTATTTT,TRBJ2-3,TRBD1,TRBV6-4,many
CASSPGTSSADTQYF,TGTGCCAGCTCTCCCGGGACTAGCTCTGCAGATACGCAGTATTTT,TRBJ2-3,TRBD2,TRBV4-2,NA
CATSEPGQGMGGYTF,TGTGCCACCAGTGAACCGGGACAGGGGATGGGTGGCTACACCTTC,TRBJ1-2,TRBD1,TRBV24-1,NA
CASSPSGGYEQFF,TGTGCCAGCAGTCCCTCAGGAGGCTATGAGCAGTTCTTC,TRBJ2-1,NA,TRBV6-5,NA
CASSQDRNRDYEQYF,TGTGCCAGCAGCCAAGATCGTAACAGGGACTACGAGCAGTACTTC,TRBJ2-7,NA,TRBV3-1/TRBV3-2,NA
CASSLAEGEQYF,TGTGCCAGCAGCTTAGCGGAGGGGGAGCAGTACTTC,TRBJ2-7,NA,TRBV7-9,once
CATSDLEASGRARQFF,TGTGCCACCAGTGATTTGGAGGCTAGCGGGAGGGCAAGGCAGTTCTTC,TRBJ2-1,TRBD2,TRBV24-1,NA
CASKVPDSPLHF,TGTGCCAGCAAAGTACCTGATTCACCCCTCCACTTT,TRBJ1-6,NA,TRBV2,NA
CSVGGGQAYGYTF,TGCAGCGTTGGGGGCGGGCAAGCCTATGGCTACACCTTC,TRBJ1-2,NA,TRBV29-1,NA
CASSQDAYEQYF,TGCGCCAGCAGCCAAGACGCCTACGAGCAGTACTTC,TRBJ2-7,NA,TRBV4-1,NA
CASSLLMRETGELFF,TGCGCCAGCAGCTTGTTAATGCGGGAGACCGGGGAGCTGTTTTTT,TRBJ2-2,TRBD2,TRBV5-1,NA
CASSYSMQGGNTEAFF,TGTGCCAGCAGTTACTCGATGCAGGGTGGGAACACTGAAGCTTTCTTT,TRBJ1-1,NA,TRBV6-2/TRBV6-3,NA
CASRTGWTYEQYF,TGTGCCAGCAGGACAGGGTGGACCTACGAGCAGTACTTC,TRBJ2-7,TRBD1,TRBV27,NA
CATSDGGNEQFF,TGTGCCACCAGTGATGGAGGCAATGAGCAGTTCTTC,TRBJ2-1,NA,TRBV24-1,NA
CSVRWETYEQYF,TGCAGCGTTAGGTGGGAGACCTACGAGCAGTACTTC,TRBJ2-7,NA,TRBV29-1,NA
CASSRGLAGPLYPDTQYF,TGCGCCAGCAGCCGAGGACTAGCGGGACCCCTCTATCCAGATACGCAGTATTTT,TRBJ2-3,TRBD2,TRBV5-1,NA
CASSPPMSGAGTGELFF,TGTGCCAGCTCACCACCCATGTCGGGAGCGGGCACCGGGGAGCTGTTTTTT,TRBJ2-2,NA,TRBV18,NA
CASSLSAWDGYTF,TGTGCCAGCAGCTTGTCCGCTTGGGATGGCTACACCTTC,TRBJ1-2,NA,TRBV7-3,NA
CASYVSGNTEAFF,TGTGCCAGCTACGTGTCGGGGAACACTGAAGCTTTCTTT,TRBJ1-1,NA,TRBV7-9,NA
CASSLWDRFSYEQYF,TGTGCCAGCAGTTTGTGGGACAGGTTCTCCTACGAGCAGTACTTC,TRBJ2-7,TRBD1,TRBV28,NA
CASSPNLTNTDNEQFF,TGCGCCAGCAGCCCGAATCTTACTAACACGGACAATGAGCAGTTCTTC,TRBJ2-1,NA,TRBV5-1,NA
CASSLSGYGYTF,TGTGCCAGCAGCTTATCAGGGTACGGCTACACCTTC,TRBJ1-2,NA,TRBV7-9,NA
CASSAGGVADTQYF,TGTGCCAGCAGCGCAGGGGGCGTAGCAGATACGCAGTATTTT,TRBJ2-3,TRBD1,TRBV9,NA
CASSLGLGHHTDTQYF,TGTGCCAGCAGCTTAGGTCTCGGACACCACACAGATACGCAGTATTTT,TRBJ2-3,NA,TRBV13,NA
CASSLDRNSPLHF,TGTGCCAGCAGTTTAGACCGTAATTCACCCCTCCACTTT,TRBJ1-6,NA,TRBV28,once
CASSQNTDTQYF,TGTGCCAGCAGTCAGAACACAGATACGCAGTATTTT,TRBJ2-3,NA,TRBV12-3/TRBV12-4,NA
CAWSVRLARRYTGELFF,TGTGCCTGGAGTGTGAGGCTAGCGAGAAGGTACACCGGGGAGCTGTTTTTT,TRBJ2-2,NA,TRBV30,NA
CASTKTSGGHNEQFF,TGTGCCAGTACCAAGACTAGCGGGGGGCACAATGAGCAGTTCTTC,TRBJ2-1,TRBD2,TRBV19,NA
CASSRNQGNEQFF,TGTGCCAGCAGCCGGAATCAGGGGAATGAGCAGTTCTTC,TRBJ2-1,NA,TRBV14,NA
CASSLRFNTEAFF,TGTGCCAGCAGCTTGAGGTTTAACACTGAAGCTTTCTTT,TRBJ1-1,NA,TRBV5-6,NA
CASSPFTGNTEAFF,TGTGCCAGCAGCCCCTTTACTGGGAACACTGAAGCTTTCTTT,TRBJ1-1,NA,TRBV9,NA
CASSQEPGPYYGYTF,TGCGCCAGCAGCCAAGAGCCAGGACCGTACTATGGCTACACCTTC,TRBJ1-2,NA,TRBV4-1,NA
CASSSRDLLGGQPQHF,TGTGCCAGTAGTTCAAGGGACCTTCTAGGTGGTCAGCCCCAGCATTTT,TRBJ1-5,NA,TRBV19,NA
CASSHRPGTGGVGEKLFF,TGCGCCAGCAGCCACAGGCCCGGGACAGGGGGCGTCGGTGAAAAACTGTTTTTT,TRBJ1-4,TRBD1,TRBV4-1,NA
CASSPGRQAHSGNTIYF,TGCGCCAGCAGCCCAGGACGTCAGGCGCACTCTGGAAACACCATATATTTT,TRBJ1-3,NA,TRBV4-1,NA
CASTEGSNEKLFF,TGTGCCAGCACCGAGGGATCGAATGAAAAACTGTTTTTT,TRBJ1-4,NA,TRBV12-3/TRBV12-4,NA
CASTTGGRVKRNSPLHF,TGTGCCAGCACCACCGGAGGAAGGGTGAAAAGAAATTCACCCCTCCACTTT,TRBJ1-6,NA,TRBV28,NA
CASSPGGVLNTEAFF,TGTGCCAGTAGTCCAGGGGGCGTCTTGAACACTGAAGCTTTCTTT,TRBJ1-1,TRBD1,TRBV19,NA
CASRAVVEQYF,TGTGCCAGCAGAGCCGTCGTTGAGCAGTACTTC,TRBJ2-7,NA,TRBV2,once
CACGGTQEDGYTF,TGTGCCTGCGGGGGGACCCAAGAGGATGGCTACACCTTC,TRBJ1-2,NA,TRBV30,NA
CASSLSGNYGYTF,TGTGCCAGCAGCTTGTCCGGGAACTATGGCTACACCTTC,TRBJ1-2,NA,TRBV5-4,NA